This T cell receptor beta chain was sequenced during a study of monozygotic twins with cystic fibrosis. Study-level background: Roughly 3 micrograms of fragmented DNA underwent about 16 PCR cycles for library preparation. General observations from the study: In 13 of 16 pairs, V gene usage was closest to the co-twin's.

Germline assignment: CDR1 MNHEY and CDR2 SVGAGI. The V and J ends lost 2 bases and 0 bases respectively, with 11 bases between them. This CDR3 spans 16 amino acids. Measured with immunoSEQ multiplex PCR; TCRdb has only the in-frame clones, and not every one. Counted here are some 10,000 clones, roughly 99.4% occurring once; the ten biggest clones make up less than 0.55%. In the case of this clone: Its antigen is still unknown.

The clonotype comes from a man in his late teens or twenties with cystic fibrosis. The source material was blood. The V gene is TRBV6-5, the J gene TRBJ1-3; D unclear. The CDR3 DNA follows: TGTGCCAGCAGTTACACCCCTGGGGTCTCTGGAAACACCATATATTTT. Translating gives CASSYTPGVSGNTIYF.